The T cell receptor (beta chain) described here comes from a study of OX40 agonist ivuxolimab in advanced cancers. Study background: Patients achieving partial responses numbered three: one hepatocellular carcinoma case and two cutaneous melanoma cases.

Method: immunoSEQ multiplex PCR; TCRdb's copy keeps in-frame clones and lacks some. This table holds about 95,000 clones, over 75% found once. CDR1 and CDR2 from the germline V gene are SEHNR and FQNEAQ (reference sequence). V shed 5 bases, J shed 5 bases, and the junction held 3 bases outside the gene matches. The CDR3 has 15 residues. The V gene is TRBV7-9, the J gene TRBJ2-3; 14 bases match TRBD2. Source: CD4+ or CD8+ T cells sorted from blood, taken in a trial of the OX40 agonist ivuxolimab. The origin of this receptor is an adult with an advanced solid tumor such as melanoma, head and neck, liver or kidney cancer. This CDR3 reads CASSPTSGREDTQYF. The CDR3 nucleotides read TGTGCCAGCAGCCCGACTAGCGGGAGGGAAGATACGCAGTATTTT.